A single sample is the source of the 14 T cell receptor beta chains below, sequenced in a study of cytomegalovirus exposure and HLA in healthy donors. The PCR ran on 60 Vbeta and 13 Jbeta primers. Clones were sequenced by immunoSEQ multiplex PCR, and TCRdb holds only the in-frame ones, with some missing. This sample carries under 200,000 clones, 75% of them seen once, and the ten largest clones take about 4.9%. Input material: PBMCs. These receptors all stem from a male donor in good health and CMV-seronegative.

The V gene is TRBV6-6, the J gene TRBJ2-5; TRBD1 aligns across 11 bases. V was pared by 6 bases and J by 5 bases, with 5 bases of the junction left unmatched. This CDR3 has 14 residues. Germline CDR1 and CDR2: MNHNY and SVGAGI (reference sequence). The chain's CDR3 is CASSRTGGLETQYF. The CDR3 DNA sequence: TGTGCCAGCAGCCGGACAGGGGGCCTGGAGACCCAGTACTTC.

This clone showed up just a few times. The chain combines TRBV6-5 with TRBJ2-7, with TRBD1 matching over 8 bases. Germline assignment: CDR1 MNHEY and CDR2 SVGAGI. With V trimmed by 6 bases and J by 3 bases, 1 base remained unmatched. The length of the CDR3 is 12 residues. DNA for the CDR3: TGTGCCAGCAGGACAGGGGACTACGAGCAGTACTTC. Amino acid sequence: CASRTGDYEQYF.

J is TRBJ1-1 and V is TRBV15; TRBD1 is a possible D gene (5 bases). Germline-derived CDR1 and CDR2 are LNHNV and YYDKDF (reference sequence). Trimming shortened V by 0 bases and J by 4 bases, and 21 bases separated the two germline ends. The CDR3 spans 18 residues. As DNA, the CDR3 is TGTGCCACCAGCAGAGATCAGTGGAGGTCGGGGGGAGGCACTGAAGCTTTCTTT. It is translated as CATSRDQWRSGGGTEAFF. Full variable domain (outside the CDR3, taken from reference TRBV15 and TRBJ1-1): DAMVIQNPRYQVTQFGKPVTLSCSQTLNHNVMYWYQQKSSQAPKLLFHYYDKDFNNEADTPDNFQSRRPNTSFCFLDIRSPGLGDTAMYLCATSRDQWRSGGGTEAFFGQGTRLTVV.

V usage is TRBV19 and J usage is TRBJ1-3; D is unclear. CDR1 is LNHDA and CDR2 is SQIVND in the germline V gene (reference sequence). The CDR3 spans 19 residues. V shed 1 base and J shed 1 base, with 20 bases lying between them. The DNA of the CDR3 is TGTGCCAGTAGTATAGGGGTGGGCAGGCGGGCCCCGTCTGGAAACACCATATATTTT. Translated, it gives CASSIGVGRRAPSGNTIYF.

This sequence joins TRBV28 and TRBJ2-7; 7 nucleotides align to TRBD1. This CDR3 has 14 amino acids. Germline trimming cut 6 bases from V and 1 base from J; bases unmatched to any gene: 6. CDR1 is MDHEN, CDR2 SYDVKM, per germline. The CDR3 DNA reads TGTGCCAGCAGCCTTACGGACAGGTCCTACGAGCAGTACTTC. Residues: CASSLTDRSYEQYF.

The chain carries TRBV5-1 and TRBJ2-7, with 9 bases lining up with TRBD2. With V trimmed by 2 bases and J by 5 bases, 2 bases remained unmatched. Per germline, CDR1 SGHRS and CDR2 YFSETQ. This CDR3 contains 13 residues. In nucleotides, the CDR3 is TGCGCCAGCAGCTTAGCGGGAGGAAACGAGCAGTACTTC. It codes for CASSLAGGNEQYF.

This clone was found a few times. CDR3 coding DNA: TGTGCCAGCAGCTTAGCCCAAGGGATAGCGATTAAGTCCTACGAGCAGTACTTC. Translation: CASSLAQGIAIKSYEQYF. The chain recombines TRBV11-2 with TRBJ2-7; tentative D call: TRBD2 (5 bases). The CDR3 totals 18 residues. From germline, CDR1 is SGHAT and CDR2 FQNNGV. Trimming cost V 1 base and J 1 base, with 20 bases left between them.

The V and J genes are TRBV5-5 and TRBJ2-7, with 8 bases matching TRBD1. This CDR3 is 13 amino acids long. The germline V gene encodes CDR1 SGHKS and CDR2 YYEKEE (reference sequence). Trimming took 5 bases from V and 6 from J; bases not matched to a gene: 7. CDR3 DNA sequence: TGTGCCAGCAGACCTAAAGACAGGGGCGAGCAGTACTTC. Encoded protein: CASRPKDRGEQYF.

This sequence joins TRBV7-2 and TRBJ2-1; maybe TRBD2 (5 bases). The CDR3 totals 15 residues. CDR1 and CDR2 (germline): SGHTA, FQGNSA. Trimming stripped 3 bases from V and 4 bases from J, with 13 bases between. The CDR3 region is CASSFSLSGYNEQFF. Here the CDR3 DNA reads TGTGCCAGCAGCTTTTCCCTTTCGGGGTACAATGAGCAGTTCTTC.

This sequence joins TRBV5-1 and TRBJ1-2; D not resolved. Trimming cost V 0 bases and J 4 bases, with 10 bases left between them. The V gene's germline CDR1 is SGHRS and CDR2 YFSETQ. The CDR3 is 14 amino acids. CDR3 protein: CASSLDGGVYGYTF. CDR3 in DNA: TGCGCCAGCAGCTTGGATGGCGGGGTCTATGGCTACACCTTC.

This clone appeared a few times. Within the sample, other DNA sequences also encode this same CDR3. V gene TRBV18 combines with J gene TRBJ2-7; 10 bases are a match to TRBD2. V shed 3 bases and J 3 bases; nucleotides not matched to a gene: 5. CDR3 length: 15 amino acids. The germline V gene has CDR1 KGHSH and CDR2 LQKENI. This chain's CDR3 is CASSPGSGRVYEQYF. DNA for the CDR3: TGTGCCAGCTCACCGGGGAGCGGGAGGGTCTACGAGCAGTACTTC.

V and J are TRBV19 and TRBJ1-5, with unresolved D. Trimming removed 8 bases at V and 0 bases at J, with 17 bases between. This CDR3 region has 16 residues. Germline lookup yields CDR1 LNHDA and CDR2 SQIVND (reference sequence). The CDR3 coding sequence is TGTGCCAGTGACGCAGAACAGCCATATAGCAATCAGCCCCAGCATTTT. Amino acid sequence: CASDAEQPYSNQPQHF.

This clone showed up just a few times. This rearrangement joins TRBV6-6 to TRBJ2-2; no clear D. V was clipped by 6 bases and J by 4 bases, with 9 bases between them. This CDR3 spans 13 amino acids. CDR1 is MNHNY and CDR2 is SVGAGI in the germline V gene (reference sequence). CDR3 region: CASRPYTTGELFF. The DNA of the CDR3 is TGTGCCAGCAGACCTTACACCACCGGGGAGCTGTTTTTT.

This sequence joins TRBV7-3 and TRBJ2-7; tentative D call: TRBD2 (5 bases). The V end lost 0 bases, the J end lost 0 bases, and 12 bases lay between the germline ends. CDR3 length equals 16 residues. Germline assignment: CDR1 SGHTA and CDR2 FQGTGA. The CDR3 sequence: CASSLTGSFRSYEQYF. The CDR3 DNA reads as TGTGCCAGCAGCTTAACAGGGAGCTTCCGCTCCTACGAGCAGTACTTC.